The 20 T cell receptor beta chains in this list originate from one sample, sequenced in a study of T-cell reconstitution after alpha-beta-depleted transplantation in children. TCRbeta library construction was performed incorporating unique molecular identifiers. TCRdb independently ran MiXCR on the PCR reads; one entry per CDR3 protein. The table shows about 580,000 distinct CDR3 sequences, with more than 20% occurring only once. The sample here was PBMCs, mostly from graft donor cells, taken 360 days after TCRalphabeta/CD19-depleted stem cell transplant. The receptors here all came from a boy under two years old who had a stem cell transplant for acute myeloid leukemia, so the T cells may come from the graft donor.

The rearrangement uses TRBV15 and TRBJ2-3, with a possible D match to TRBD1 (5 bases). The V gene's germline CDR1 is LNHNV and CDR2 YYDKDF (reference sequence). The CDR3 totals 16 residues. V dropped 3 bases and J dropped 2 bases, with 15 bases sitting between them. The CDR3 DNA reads TGTGCCACCAGCAGCCAGGGTGCCTTAAACACAGATACGCAGTATTTT. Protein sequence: CATSSQGALNTDTQYF. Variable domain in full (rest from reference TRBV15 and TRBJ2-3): DAMVIQNPRYQVTQFGKPVTLSCSQTLNHNVMYWYQQKSSQAPKLLFHYYDKDFNNEADTPDNFQSRRPNTSFCFLDIRSPGLGDTAMYLCATSSQGALNTDTQYFGPGTRLTVL.

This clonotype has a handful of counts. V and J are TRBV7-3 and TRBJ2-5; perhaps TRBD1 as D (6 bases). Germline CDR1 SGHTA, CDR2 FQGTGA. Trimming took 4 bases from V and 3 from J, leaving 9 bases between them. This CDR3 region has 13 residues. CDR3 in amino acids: CASSSGHEETQYF. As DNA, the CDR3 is TGTGCCAGCAGCTCGGGACACGAAGAGACCCAGTACTTC.

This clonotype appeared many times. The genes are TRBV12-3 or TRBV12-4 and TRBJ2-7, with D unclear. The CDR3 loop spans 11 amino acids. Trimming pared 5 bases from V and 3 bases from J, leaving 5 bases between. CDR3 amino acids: CASSSIYEQYV. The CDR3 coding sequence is TGTGCCAGCAGTAGTATCTACGAGCAGTACGTC.

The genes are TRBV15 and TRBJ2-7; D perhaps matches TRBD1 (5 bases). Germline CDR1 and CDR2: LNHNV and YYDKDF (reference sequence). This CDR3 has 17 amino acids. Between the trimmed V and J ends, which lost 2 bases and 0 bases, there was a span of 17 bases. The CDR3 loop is CATSRRKQAYSSYEQYF. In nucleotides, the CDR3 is TGTGCCACCAGCAGACGCAAACAGGCATACAGCTCCTACGAGCAGTACTTC.

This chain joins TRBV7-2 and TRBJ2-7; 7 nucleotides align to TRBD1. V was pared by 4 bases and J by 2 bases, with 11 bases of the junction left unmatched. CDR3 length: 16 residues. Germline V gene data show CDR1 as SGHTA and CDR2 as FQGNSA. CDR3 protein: CASSSRPGTVTYEQYF. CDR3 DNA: TGTGCCAGCAGCTCCCGCCCCGGGACAGTTACCTACGAGCAGTACTTC.

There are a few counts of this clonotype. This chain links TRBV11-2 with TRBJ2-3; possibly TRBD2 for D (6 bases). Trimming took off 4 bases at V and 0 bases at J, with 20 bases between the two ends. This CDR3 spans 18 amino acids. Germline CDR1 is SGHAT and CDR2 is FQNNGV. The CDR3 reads CASSSTIGRPSSTDTQYF. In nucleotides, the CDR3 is TGTGCCAGCAGCTCAACGATCGGGAGACCCTCTAGCACAGATACGCAGTATTTT.

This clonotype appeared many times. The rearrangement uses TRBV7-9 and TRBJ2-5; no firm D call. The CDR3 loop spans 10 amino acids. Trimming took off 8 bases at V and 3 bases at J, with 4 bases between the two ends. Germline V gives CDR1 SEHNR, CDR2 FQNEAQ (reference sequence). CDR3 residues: CASGEETQYF. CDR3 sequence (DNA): TGTGCCAGCGGGGAAGAGACCCAGTACTTC.

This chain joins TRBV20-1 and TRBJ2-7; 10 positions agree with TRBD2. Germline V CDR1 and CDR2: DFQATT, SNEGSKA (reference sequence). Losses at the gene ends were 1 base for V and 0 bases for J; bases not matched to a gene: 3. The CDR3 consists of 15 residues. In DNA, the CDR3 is TGCAGTGCTAGAGGGCTAGCGGGGGCCTCCTACGAGCAGTACGTC. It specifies CSARGLAGASYEQYV.

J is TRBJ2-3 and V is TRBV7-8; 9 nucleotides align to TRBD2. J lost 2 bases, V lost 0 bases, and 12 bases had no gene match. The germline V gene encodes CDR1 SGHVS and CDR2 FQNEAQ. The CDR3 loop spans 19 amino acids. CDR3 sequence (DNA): TGTGCCAGCAGCTTAGCTGTGTATCTAGCGGGGTACACCACAGATACGCAGTATTTT. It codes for CASSLAVYLAGYTTDTQYF.

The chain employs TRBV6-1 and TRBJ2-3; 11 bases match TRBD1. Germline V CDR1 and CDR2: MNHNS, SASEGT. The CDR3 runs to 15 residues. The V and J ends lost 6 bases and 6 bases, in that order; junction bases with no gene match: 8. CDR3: CASRTGTGGADTQYF. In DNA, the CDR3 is TGTGCCAGCAGAACCGGGACAGGGGGGGCGGATACGCAGTATTTT.

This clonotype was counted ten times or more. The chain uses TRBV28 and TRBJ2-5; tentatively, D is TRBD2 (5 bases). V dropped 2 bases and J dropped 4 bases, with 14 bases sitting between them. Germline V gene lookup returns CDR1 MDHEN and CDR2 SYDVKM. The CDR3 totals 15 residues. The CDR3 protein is CASSLSGAPGETQYF. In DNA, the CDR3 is TGTGCCAGCAGTTTAAGCGGAGCCCCCGGAGAGACCCAGTACTTC.

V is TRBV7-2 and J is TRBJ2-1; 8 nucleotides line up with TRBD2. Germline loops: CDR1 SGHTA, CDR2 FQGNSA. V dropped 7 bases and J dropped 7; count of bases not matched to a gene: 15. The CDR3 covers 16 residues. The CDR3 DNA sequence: TGTGCCAGCAACCAGGGGCTGGGCGGGGGGATAAATGAGCAGTTCTTC. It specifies CASNQGLGGGINEQFF. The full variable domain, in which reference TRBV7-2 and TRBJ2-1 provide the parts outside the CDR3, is GAGVSQSPSNKVTEKGKDVELRCDPISGHTALYWYRQSLGQGLEFLIYFQGNSAPDKSGLPSDRFSAERTGGSVSTLTIQRTQQEDSAVYLCASNQGLGGGINEQFFGPGTRLTVL.

The CDR3 reads CASSLWREDQPQHF. The CDR3 nucleotides read TGTGCCAGCAGTTTGTGGAGGGAGGATCAGCCCCAGCATTTT. The chain carries TRBV12-3 or TRBV12-4 and TRBJ1-5; D is unresolved. V was cut by 3 bases and J by 5 bases, with 11 bases left in between. The CDR3 length is 14 residues.

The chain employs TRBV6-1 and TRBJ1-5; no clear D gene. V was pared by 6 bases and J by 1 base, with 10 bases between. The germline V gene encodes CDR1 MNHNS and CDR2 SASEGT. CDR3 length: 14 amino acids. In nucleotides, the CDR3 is TGTGCCAGCAGGCCCATTGGAAGCAATCAGCCCCAGCATTTT. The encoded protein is CASRPIGSNQPQHF.

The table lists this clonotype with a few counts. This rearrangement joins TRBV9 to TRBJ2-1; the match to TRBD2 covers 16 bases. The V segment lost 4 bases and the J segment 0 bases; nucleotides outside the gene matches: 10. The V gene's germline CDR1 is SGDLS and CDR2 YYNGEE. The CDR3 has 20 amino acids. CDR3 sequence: CASSTQGLAGGLSSYNEQFF. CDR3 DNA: TGTGCCAGCAGCACCCAGGGACTAGCGGGGGGGTTAAGCTCCTACAATGAGCAGTTCTTC. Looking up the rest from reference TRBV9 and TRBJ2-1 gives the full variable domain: DSGVTQTPKHLITATGQRVTLRCSPRSGDLSVYWYQQSLDQGLQFLIQYYNGEERAKGNILERFSAQQFPDLHSELNLSSLELGDSALYFCASSTQGLAGGLSSYNEQFFGPGTRLTVL.

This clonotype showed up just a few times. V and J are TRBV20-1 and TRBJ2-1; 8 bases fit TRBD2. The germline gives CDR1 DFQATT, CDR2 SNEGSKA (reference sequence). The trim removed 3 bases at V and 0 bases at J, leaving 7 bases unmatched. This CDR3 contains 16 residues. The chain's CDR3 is CSARDSGVRSYNEQFF. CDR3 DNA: TGCAGTGCTAGGGATAGCGGGGTTCGCTCCTACAATGAGCAGTTCTTC.

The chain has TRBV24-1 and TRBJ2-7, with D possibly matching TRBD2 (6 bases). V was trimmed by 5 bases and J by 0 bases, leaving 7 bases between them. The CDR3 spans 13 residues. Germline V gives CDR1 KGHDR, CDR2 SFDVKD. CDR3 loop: CATSGRDSYEQYF. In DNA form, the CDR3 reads TGTGCCACCAGTGGGAGGGACTCCTACGAGCAGTACTTC.

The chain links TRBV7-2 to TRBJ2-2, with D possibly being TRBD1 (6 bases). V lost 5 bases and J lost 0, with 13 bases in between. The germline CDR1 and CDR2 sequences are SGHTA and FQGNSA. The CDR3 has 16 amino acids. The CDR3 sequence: CASSPPDRPNTGELFF. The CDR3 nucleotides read TGTGCCAGCAGCCCCCCCGACAGGCCGAACACCGGGGAGCTGTTTTTT.

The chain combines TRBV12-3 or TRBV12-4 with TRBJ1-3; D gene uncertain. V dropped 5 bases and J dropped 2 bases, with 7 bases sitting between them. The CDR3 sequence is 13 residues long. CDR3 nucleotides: TGTGCCAGCAGTGGGAGTCCTGGAAACACCATATATTTT. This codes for CASSGSPGNTIYF.

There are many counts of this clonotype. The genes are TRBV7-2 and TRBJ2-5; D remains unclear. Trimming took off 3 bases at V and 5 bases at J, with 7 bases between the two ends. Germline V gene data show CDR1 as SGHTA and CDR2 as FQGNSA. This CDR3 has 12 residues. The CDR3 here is CASSFNRETQYF. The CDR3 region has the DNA TGTGCCAGCAGCTTTAACCGGGAGACCCAGTACTTC.